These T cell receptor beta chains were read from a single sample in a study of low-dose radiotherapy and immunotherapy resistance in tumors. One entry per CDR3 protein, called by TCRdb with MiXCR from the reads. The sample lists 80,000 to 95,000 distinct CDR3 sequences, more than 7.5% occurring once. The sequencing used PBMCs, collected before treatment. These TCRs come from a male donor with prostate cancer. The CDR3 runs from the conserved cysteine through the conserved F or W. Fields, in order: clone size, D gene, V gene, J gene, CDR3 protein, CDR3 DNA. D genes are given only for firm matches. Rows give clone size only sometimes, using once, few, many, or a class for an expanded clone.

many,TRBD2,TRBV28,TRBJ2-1,CASSLGGSVSYNEQFF,TGTGCCAGCAGTTTGGGGGGGTCAGTCTCCTACAATGAGCAGTTCTTC
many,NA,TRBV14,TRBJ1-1,CASSRTRSNTEAFF,TGTGCCAGCAGCCGCACCAGATCGAACACTGAAGCTTTCTTT
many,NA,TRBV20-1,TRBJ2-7,CSAGVLDEQYF,TGCAGTGCAGGGGTTTTGGACGAGCAGTACTTC
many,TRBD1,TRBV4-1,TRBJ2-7,CASSQTGVVPGEQYF,TGCGCCAGCAGCCAGACAGGGGTTGTTCCGGGGGAGCAGTACTTC
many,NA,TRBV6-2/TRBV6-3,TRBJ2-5,CASSYARGGETQYF,TGTGCCAGCAGTTACGCCCGGGGTGGGGAGACCCAGTACTTC
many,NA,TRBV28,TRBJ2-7,CASSSPKGSYEQYF,TGTGCCAGCAGTTCCCCCAAGGGATCCTACGAGCAGTACTTC
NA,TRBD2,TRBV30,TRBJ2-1,CAWSRLAGGQGEQFF,TGTGCCTGGAGTAGACTAGCGGGAGGCCAGGGGGAGCAGTTCTTC
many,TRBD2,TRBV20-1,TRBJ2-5,CSASLTLAGKETQYF,TGCAGTGCTAGTTTAACGCTAGCGGGGAAAGAGACCCAGTACTTC
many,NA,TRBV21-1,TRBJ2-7,CARGQGASGYEQYF,TGTGCCAGAGGACAGGGAGCGTCGGGCTACGAGCAGTACTTC
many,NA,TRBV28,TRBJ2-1,CASSPTGWSPYNEQFF,TGTGCCAGCAGCCCCACCGGGTGGAGCCCCTACAATGAGCAGTTCTTC
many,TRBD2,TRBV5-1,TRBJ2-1,CASSFWTSPNEQFF,TGCGCCAGCAGCTTTTGGACTAGCCCCAATGAGCAGTTCTTC
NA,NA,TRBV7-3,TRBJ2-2,CASSPPRTRGRGAVFF,NA
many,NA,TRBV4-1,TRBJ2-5,CASSQVSGETQYF,TGCGCCAGCAGCCAAGTATCTGGGGAGACCCAGTACTTC
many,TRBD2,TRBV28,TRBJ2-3,CASSLSMGLAGADTQYF,TGTGCCAGCAGTTTAAGTATGGGTCTAGCGGGAGCAGATACGCAGTATTTT
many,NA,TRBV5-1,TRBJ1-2,CASSSSNNNYGYTF,TGCGCCAGCAGCTCTAGCAATAATAACTATGGCTACACCTTC
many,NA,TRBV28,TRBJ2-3,CASSETGAGDTQYF,TGTGCCAGCAGCGAGACAGGAGCGGGGGATACGCAGTATTTT
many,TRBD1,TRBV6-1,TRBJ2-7,CASRPGQGSYEQYF,TGTGCCAGCAGACCGGGACAGGGTTCGTACGAGCAGTACTTC
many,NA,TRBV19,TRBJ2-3,CASSMPGVNTQYF,TGTGCCAGTAGTATGCCAGGAGTGAATACGCAGTATTTT
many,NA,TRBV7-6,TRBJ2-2,CASSLMAGTNTGELFF,TGTGCCAGCAGCTTGATGGCGGGCACGAACACCGGGGAGCTGTTTTTT
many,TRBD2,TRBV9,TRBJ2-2,CASSVGSGGPTGELFF,TGTGCCAGCAGCGTAGGATCGGGAGGGCCTACCGGGGAGCTGTTTTTT
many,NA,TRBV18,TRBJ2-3,CASDPGRGNTDTQYF,TGTGCCAGCGACCCGGGACGGGGAAACACAGATACGCAGTATTTT
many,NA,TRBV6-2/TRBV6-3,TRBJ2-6,CASSYAGSGANVLTF,TGTGCCAGCAGTTACGCGGGATCTGGGGCCAACGTCCTGACTTTC
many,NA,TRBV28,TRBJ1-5,CASSFGGLQPQHF,TGTGCCAGCAGTTTCGGAGGGCTTCAGCCCCAGCATTTT
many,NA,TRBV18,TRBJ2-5,CASSTKETQYF,TGTGCCAGCTCAACGAAAGAGACCCAGTACTTC
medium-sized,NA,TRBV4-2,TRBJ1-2,CASSQEEGLDGYTF,TGTGCCAGCAGCCAAGAAGAAGGTCTGGATGGCTACACCTTC
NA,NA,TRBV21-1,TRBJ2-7,CASSQPEAQGYEQYF,TGTGCCAGCAGCCAACCCGAGGCTCAGGGGTACGAGCAGTACTTC
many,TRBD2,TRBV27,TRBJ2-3,CASSLGREGPDTQYF,TGTGCCAGCAGTTTAGGGCGGGAGGGCCCAGATACGCAGTATTTT
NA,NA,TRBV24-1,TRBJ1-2,CASAFSGGDYGYTF,TGTGCCAGCGCCTTTTCGGGGGGGGACTATGGCTACACCTTC
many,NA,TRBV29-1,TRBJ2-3,CSVEMVQGTDTQYF,TGCAGCGTTGAAATGGTACAGGGCACAGATACGCAGTATTTT
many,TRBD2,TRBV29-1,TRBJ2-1,CSSQRELTSEQFF,TGCAGCTCCCAGCGGGAGCTTACTTCGGAGCAGTTCTTC
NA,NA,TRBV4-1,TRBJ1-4,CASSPMVPRKRKASEYEKLFF,TGCGCCAGCAGCCCCATGGTTCCCCGTAAAAGAAAAGCGTCAGAATATGAAAAACTGTTTTTT
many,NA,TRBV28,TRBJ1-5,CASRSTGDSNQPQHF,TGTGCCAGCAGATCGACAGGCGATAGCAATCAGCCCCAGCATTTT
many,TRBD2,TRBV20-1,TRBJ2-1,CSAISRGGRDYNEQFF,TGCAGTGCCATAAGCAGGGGCGGGAGGGATTACAATGAGCAGTTCTTC
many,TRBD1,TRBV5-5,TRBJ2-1,CASSPGQDNEQFF,TGTGCCAGCAGCCCAGGACAGGACAATGAGCAGTTCTTC
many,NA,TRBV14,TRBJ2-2,CASSPRSNTGELFF,TGTGCCAGCAGCCCTAGATCGAACACCGGGGAGCTGTTTTTT
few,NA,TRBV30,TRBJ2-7,CAWSSPGQRGTYEQYF,TGTGCCTGGAGCTCACCGGGACAAAGAGGAACCTACGAGCAGTACTTC
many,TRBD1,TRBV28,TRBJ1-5,CASNDQGGGYSNQPQHF,TGTGCCAGCAATGATCAGGGGGGGGGATATAGCAATCAGCCCCAGCATTTT
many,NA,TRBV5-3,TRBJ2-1,CASSLSQGYEQFF,TGTGCCAGCAGCTTATCACAGGGATATGAGCAGTTCTTC
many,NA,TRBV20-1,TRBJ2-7,CSARGLESSYEQYF,TGCAGTGCTAGAGGCCTCGAATCTTCCTACGAGCAGTACTTC
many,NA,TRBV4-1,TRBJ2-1,CASSQDKGERSYNEQFF,TGCGCCAGCAGCCAAGATAAGGGGGAGCGCTCCTACAATGAGCAGTTCTTC
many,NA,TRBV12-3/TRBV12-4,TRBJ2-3,CASSLAQARSTDTQYF,TGTGCCAGCAGTTTAGCGCAGGCCCGTAGCACAGATACGCAGTATTTT
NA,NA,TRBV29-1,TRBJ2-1,CSVEPGGDNEQFF,TGCAGCGTTGAGCCGGGGGGCGACAATGAGCAGTTCTTC
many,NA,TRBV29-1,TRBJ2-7,CSAGGGGYEQYF,TGCAGCGCCGGGGGCGGGGGCTACGAGCAGTACTTC
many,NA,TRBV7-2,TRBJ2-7,CASSLGAPVGEQYF,TGTGCCAGCAGCTTAGGAGCTCCCGTAGGCGAGCAGTACTTC
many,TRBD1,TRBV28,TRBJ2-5,CASSSAGQGGKTQYF,TGTGCCAGCAGTTCCGCGGGACAGGGTGGGAAGACCCAGTACTTC
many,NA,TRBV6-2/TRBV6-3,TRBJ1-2,CASTDRVGGYTF,TGTGCCAGCACCGACCGGGTCGGGGGCTACACCTTC
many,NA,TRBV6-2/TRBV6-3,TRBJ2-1,CASRGDGDNEQFF,TGTGCCAGCAGGGGGGACGGTGACAATGAGCAGTTCTTC
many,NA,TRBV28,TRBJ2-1,CASSVRGGPYNEQFF,TGTGCCAGCAGTGTGCGAGGCGGGCCGTACAATGAGCAGTTCTTC
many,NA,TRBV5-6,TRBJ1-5,CASSSEGRRQPQHF,TGTGCCAGCAGCTCGGAAGGACGGAGACAGCCCCAGCATTTT
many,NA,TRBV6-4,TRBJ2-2,CASSDEGIPPGELFF,TGTGCCAGCAGTGACGAGGGGATACCGCCCGGGGAGCTGTTTTTT
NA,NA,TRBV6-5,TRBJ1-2,CASSTRDNNYGYTF,TGTGCCAGCAGTACTAGGGACAATAACTATGGCTACACCTTC
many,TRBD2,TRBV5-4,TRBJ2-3,CASSFPSGRESDTQYF,TGTGCCAGCAGCTTTCCTAGCGGGAGGGAGTCAGATACGCAGTATTTT
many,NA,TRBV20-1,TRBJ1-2,CSARDMDTSFYGYTF,TGCAGTGCTAGAGATATGGACACCTCTTTCTATGGCTACACCTTC